What follows is one T cell receptor (beta chain) and its context. These data originate in a study of blood T cell repertoires in COVID-19. Study background: Collection of acute and convalescent COVID-19 samples took place in the United States, Italy and Spain.

Germline CDR1 SGHAT, CDR2 FQDESV (reference sequence). The V and J ends lost 3 bases and 8 bases, in that order; junction bases with no gene match: 3. The CDR3 sequence is 13 residues long. Original processing notes: Amplification with reference gene primers provided the estimates of nucleated cell counts. TCRdb's table, derived via immunoSEQ multiplex PCR, lists solely in-frame clones and lacks some. That table supplies the V and J calls and clone size; D and trimming were determined from the DNA. The repertoire has under 200,000 clones, roughly 80% of them found once; the top ten carry around 13%. The sequencing sample was made of peripheral blood. This chain joins TRBV11-1 and TRBJ2-1, with TRBD1 matching over 8 bases. The receptor's source is a woman in her seventies with COVID-19, enrolled during active disease. The chain's CDR3 is CASSLYRGDEQFF. CDR3 nucleotide sequence: TGTGCCAGCAGCTTGTACAGGGGGGATGAGCAGTTCTTC. The full variable domain, its missing parts supplied by reference TRBV11-1 and TRBJ2-1, is EAEVAQSPRYKITEKSQAVAFWCDPISGHATLYWYRQILGQGPELLVQFQDESVVDDSQLPKDRFSAERLKGVDSTLKIQPAELGDSAMYLCASSLYRGDEQFFGPGTRLTVL.